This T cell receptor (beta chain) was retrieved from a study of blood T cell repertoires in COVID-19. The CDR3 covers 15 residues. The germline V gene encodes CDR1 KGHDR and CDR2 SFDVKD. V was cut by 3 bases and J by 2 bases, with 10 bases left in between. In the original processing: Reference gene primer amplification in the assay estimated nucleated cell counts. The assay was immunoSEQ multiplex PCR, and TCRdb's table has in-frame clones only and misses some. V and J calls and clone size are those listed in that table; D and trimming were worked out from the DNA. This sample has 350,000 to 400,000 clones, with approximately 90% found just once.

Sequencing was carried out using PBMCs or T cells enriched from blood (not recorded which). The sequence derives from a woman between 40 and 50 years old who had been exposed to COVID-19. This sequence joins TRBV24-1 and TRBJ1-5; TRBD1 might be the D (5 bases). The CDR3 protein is CATSDRRGGNQPQHF. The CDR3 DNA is TGTGCCACCAGTGATAGGAGGGGTGGCAATCAGCCCCAGCATTTT.